The following is a T cell receptor (beta chain) sequence with its context. This clone was detected only once. This receptor's antigen is unknown. A read error may produce the germline difference seen at one junction end. The cohort consisted of hundreds of healthy bone marrow donors. At the time of sampling, all cohort members were nominally healthy, though unrecorded immune exposures were likely present. The donor was CMV seronegative and was included in the group of 352 seronegative cohort members. A peripheral blood sample was provided by each donor, and peripheral blood mononuclear cells were used for TCR beta sequencing. Genomic DNA extraction from the blood cell samples was performed with the Qiagen DNeasy Blood Extraction Kit. These data belong to a study of cytomegalovirus exposure and HLA in healthy donors (dated by TCRdb to 2017 to 2019). About the study as a whole: An earlier analysis of more than 550 of the donors reported 276 Gb of sequence data and some 110 million unique TCR beta sequences obtained from about 200 million T cells. In a later genetic analysis, genome-wide SNP genotypes for about 60% of the 666 donors were used, and that subset was treated as a discovery cohort. Class I and class II HLA loci were covered by the typing at four-digit resolution. Because of strong linkage in the cohort, roughly five DR-DQ haplotypes were treated as single units for association and clustering. Alongside the repertoire data, information on donor age, sex, ethnicity and CMV serostatus was compiled. Approximately 300 gigabases of sequencing data and some 85 million unique TCR sequences were included in an early release covering 550 to 650 HLA-typed donors. The study was designed to test whether signatures of past pathogen exposure could be identified by cataloging public T cell receptors. The T cell repertoires of roughly 660 subjects were profiled by immunosequencing and related to cytomegalovirus serostatus. The study combined high-throughput TCR immunosequencing, statistical association of individual TCRs with disease status, and machine learning to predict cytomegalovirus infection status. Rather than drawing on any new phenotypic data, the later analysis identified candidate immune exposures from TCR beta sequences and the way those sequences occurred across donors. To study patterns of TCR occurrence, a later analysis re-analyzed previously published TCR beta repertoires from around 700 donors and added high-resolution HLA genotyping. In addition to the first cohort of hundreds of subjects, a separate validation cohort of 120 different subjects was used. Among some 400 genotyped donors of the cohort, an average of around 250,000 unique TCR beta nucleotide sequences was sequenced per donor, of which about 20% were non-productive. All discovery cohort repertoires had been generated on a single sequencing platform. Typing coverage varied by locus: roughly 629-630 donors for A, B, C, DRB1 and DQB1; about 520 for DQA1; 606 for DPA1; under 490 for DPB1. An earlier analysis of fewer than 700 of the donors applied high-throughput TCR beta sequencing to assess whether each TCR beta V gene segment acted as functional or pseudogenic. Of the roughly 430 genotyped donors, over 65% fell in the genetic ancestry cluster associated with self-reported Caucasian donors. Overall study outcomes, separate from this receptor: A later analysis found that HLA-associated TCR beta chains were more clonally expanded and had lower generation probabilities than equally common non-associated chains. In vitro tests confirmed that a few of the cytomegalovirus-associated TCR beta chains recognize cytomegalovirus antigens. In this cohort, only TCR beta chains were sequenced, and detectable features were limited by the absence of alpha or paired-chain data. Across donors, most TCR sequences were observed very rarely, whereas some public TCRs were present in many individuals. Some IMGT-functional V segments, including TRBV6-2 and TRBV6-3, could not be told apart with the 87-base-pair reads, so those segments were excluded. Seventeen rarely observed V segments, including chromosome 9 orphons, were excluded from the earlier analysis of 550 to 700 of the donors because counts were too low. Compared with the 666-donor mean, donors in an Asian-associated ancestry cluster had fewer N-insertions in productive TCRs, according to a later genetic analysis. A cluster of highly shared sequence variants was judged likely to represent a technical artifact of the sequencing pipeline. In a later analysis, 15,000 to 20,000 TCR beta sequences were associated with specific HLA alleles at a false discovery rate of 0.05. The authors suggested that the approach could potentially be generalized to other disease states and immunological phenotypes. In a later analysis, most CMV-associated TCR beta chains were found to appear HLA-restricted, with HLA associations seemingly driven largely by CMV exposure. A further reported finding was that TCR beta sequences accurately predicted the HLA-A and HLA-B alleles for most subjects in the first cohort. According to a later analysis, TCR association rates differed among HLA loci, with DRB1 alleles showing the most associated TCRs and HLA-C alleles showing the fewest. Several of the top co-occurrence clusters appeared to be linked to parvovirus B19, influenza, CMV and Epstein-Barr virus, according to a later analysis. The classifier was reported to diagnose cytomegalovirus status with high specificity and sensitivity in both the original and validation cohorts. The only immune exposure information available for the cohort was CMV serostatus. The study listed 150 to 200 TCR beta chains as associated with cytomegalovirus. Because HLA typing was unavailable for some donors at each locus, only the typed subset was used in association tests. When HLA alleles, especially DR and DQ, strongly co-occurred, TCR associations were difficult to assign to individual alleles. A later genetic analysis associated a missense DCLRE1C variant with V-gene and J-gene trimming of TCR beta chains, and an independent cohort replicated the association. Presence/absence analyses assumed roughly uniform sequencing depth across donors, an assumption that may not hold. Correlated functional status among segregating V segments might reflect linkage disequilibrium, but an unknown experimental factor could not be ruled out. An earlier analysis of approximately 570 of the donors showed that most TCR beta V segments appeared in productive rearrangements either about 87% or about 30% of the time, which broadly matched IMGT annotations.

The CDR3 runs 12 amino acids, cysteine and phenylalanine included. The sequence is cut down to CDR3 DNA, 36 bases in frame from base 1. For CDR1 and CDR2, the germline V gene (reference sequence) lists LNHNV and YYDKDF. Libraries were constructed by the immunoSEQ multiplex PCR assay. A mixture of 60 forward primers for TCR Vbeta segments and 13 reverse primers for TCR Jbeta segments was used in the multiplex PCR. The CDR3 region of rearranged TCR beta genes was amplified from genomic DNA with a multiplex PCR assay. The amplified TCR beta libraries were sequenced on the Illumina HiSeq System as 87-base-pair reads. The source study handled its data this way. A later analysis tallied around 82 million unique TCR beta chains across the 666 repertoires, and approximately 11 million of those chains were shared by two or more donors. To remove PCR and sequencing errors, raw reads were error-corrected and collapsed into unique sequences using a nearest-neighbor algorithm that merged closely related sequences. Alignment of CDR3 sequences to IMGT reference sequences was used to assign V, D and J gene segments. Each retained sequence needed at least a six-nucleotide match to both a V gene segment and a J gene segment. Rearrangements were classified as productive when the CDR3 lacked stop codons and remained in frame with V and J, and all other rearrangements were classified as non-productive. Following IMGT convention, CDR3 was defined as the stretch from the second conserved V-encoded cysteine to the conserved J-encoded phenylalanine. The earlier analysis of about 640 of the donors excluded any sequence lacking an unambiguous match to a single V gene segment. In an earlier analysis of some 590 of the donors, a V segment was called functional when productive rearrangements were above 56.7%, and segregating when the standard deviation between donors exceeded 5%. To diagnose cytomegalovirus status from the catalog of TCR beta chain sequences, a statistical classification framework was built. V and J gene assignment, in a later analysis, came from comparing TCR nucleotide sequences with IMGT/GENE-DB human TR gene sequences. The TCRdist pipeline was used in a later analysis to assign CDR3 sequences and most-parsimonious VDJ recombination scenarios. A later analysis defined each TCR beta chain by its CDR3 amino acid sequence plus V-gene family, and excluded reads lacking a unique V-gene family. A later analysis removed 500 to 600 highly shared, low-generation-probability nucleotide sequences to deal with suspected cross-contamination and a sequencing artifact. In a later analysis, a clonal expansion index for each public chain was calculated from normalized within-repertoire ranks of inferred template counts. In a later analysis, generation probabilities were computed using a VDJ recombination model fitted to out-of-frame rearrangements, and the results were checked against IGoR. In a later analysis, hypergeometric tests were used to score TCR-TCR, TCR-HLA and TCR-CMV co-occurrence, with a repertoire-size bias correction applied to TCR pairs. To estimate false discovery rates, a later analysis permuted the HLA or CMV assignments 20 times. In a later analysis, co-occurring TCRs were grouped using DBSCAN, with TCRdist sequence similarity added in when clustering inside HLA-allele-positive subsets. Co-occurrence clustering excluded repertoires with fewer than 30,000 or more than 120,000 public chains, plus five with anomalous nucleotide sharing. TCRdb's version of the immuneACCESS table is confined to in-frame rearrangements and falls short of the full clone set. An unresolved V gene accounts for under half of the shortfall where checked; the remainder is of unknown origin. Clone size and the V and J calls come from that table; the DNA yielded D and trimming. Recorded for this sample are approximately 150,000 clones; over 60% of them occurred a single time. 6% to 8% of the sample is held by the ten biggest clonotypes.

The sequenced material came from PBMCs. This chain joins TRBV15 to TRBJ1-4, and 7 junctional nucleotides match TRBD1. This TCR was recovered from a woman in her sixties in good health and CMV-seronegative. The CDR3 has the sequence CAASADREKLFF. Here is the DNA: TGTGCCGCCAGCGCCGACAGGGAGAAACTGTTTTTT.